The present T cell receptor beta chain was sequenced within a study of OX40 agonist ivuxolimab in advanced cancers. Broader study findings: CD4+ and CD8+ blood T cells expanded clonally by week 6 at 0.1 to 3.0 mg/kg.

The repertoire was sequenced with immunoSEQ multiplex PCR; TCRdb's copy has only in-frame clones and lacks some. Of more than 60,000 clones detected, 94% appear once; the ten largest clones hold around a fifth. A word on this clone: As yet, its antigen is unknown.

The CDR3 is made up of 15 amino acids. Trimming left V 5 bases short and J 6 bases short, with 19 bases between. Germline lookup yields CDR1 SGHTA and CDR2 FQGNSA. The sequence was obtained from an adult with an advanced solid tumor such as melanoma, head and neck, liver or kidney cancer. This chain joins TRBV7-2 and TRBJ1-2; D is unresolved. Sequencing was performed on CD4+ or CD8+ T cells sorted from blood, taken in a trial of the OX40 agonist ivuxolimab. CDR3 sequence reads: CASSTMLTGGDGYTF. The CDR3 DNA is TGTGCCAGCAGCACAATGCTGACGGGTGGGGATGGCTACACCTTC.